A selection of T cell receptor beta chains follows, all from one sample in a study of shared clonotypes between healthy human individuals. Repertoires were generated with immunoSEQ multiplex PCR, while TCRdb's copy carries only in-frame clones and drops some. The sample has 660,000 or so clones; approximately 96% are singletons. Sequenced sample: naive CD8+ T cells sorted from blood. The receptor source for this set is a woman in her 30s in good health. Each CDR3 is given with its conserved first and last residue. D genes are given only for firm matches. Clone size is stated in some rows and not others, as once, few, many or a class when expanded.

abundance	j_gene	v_gene	d_gene	CDR3nt	CDR3aa
.	TRBJ2-7	TRBV5-6	.	TGTGCCAGCAGCTCGGGCCGGTATGAGCAGTACTTC	CASSSGRYEQYF
.	TRBJ2-1	TRBV7-8	.	TGTGCCAGCAGCTTCGGGACTCATAACAATGAGCAGTTCTTC	CASSFGTHNNEQFF
.	TRBJ2-5	TRBV4-2	.	TGTGCCAGCAGCCAAGAGTCCTCGGTCGAGACCCAGTACTTC	CASSQESSVETQYF
.	TRBJ2-1	TRBV10-2	TRBD2	TGCGCCAGCAGTTCCATAGCGGGAGGGCTGGGTTACAATGAGCAGTTCTTC	CASSSIAGGLGYNEQFF
.	TRBJ2-7	TRBV7-2	.	TGTGCCAGCAGCTCAGATAGGAACGGGCTCTACGAGCAGTACTTC	CASSSDRNGLYEQYF
once	TRBJ2-2	TRBV28	TRBD2	TGTGCCAGCAGCCAACAAGGAGGGCGGGAGGGGACCGGGGAGCTGTTTTTT	CASSQQGGREGTGELFF
.	TRBJ2-7	TRBV5-6	.	TGTGCCAGCAGCACCGACGGGCTCTCCTACGAGCAGTACTTC	CASSTDGLSYEQYF
.	TRBJ2-7	TRBV29-1	TRBD1	TGCAGCGTTGGTTTACAGGGGGCGGTTTCCTACGAGCAGTACTTC	CSVGLQGAVSYEQYF
.	TRBJ2-3	TRBV14	TRBD2	TGTGCCAGCAGCCACTTACTAGCGGGCACTAGCACAGATACGCAGTATTTT	CASSHLLAGTSTDTQYF
.	TRBJ1-5	TRBV5-5	.	TGTGCCAGCAGCTTGGAGAGCAATCAGCCCCAGCATTTT	CASSLESNQPQHF
once	TRBJ1-1	TRBV5-1	.	TGCGCCAGCAGCTTGGGCAGGGAAGCTTTCTTT	CASSLGREAFF
.	TRBJ2-7	TRBV11-1	TRBD1	TGTGCCAGCAGCATCAGCCGGACAGGGTTGGACGAGCAGTACTTC	CASSISRTGLDEQYF
.	TRBJ1-1	TRBV2	.	TGTGCCAGCAGTGACCCGATCACTGAAGCTTTCTTT	CASSDPITEAFF
.	TRBJ2-1	TRBV11-1	TRBD1	TGTGCCAGCAGCTTAGACTTCGGGACAGAATCCTACAATGAGCAGTTCTTC	CASSLDFGTESYNEQFF